This TCR beta chain was obtained from a study of blood T cell repertoires in COVID-19. Study at large: There were acute and convalescent COVID-19 samples, and they came from the United States, Italy and Spain. T cells, B-cell-depleted T cells, or PBMCs supplied cDNA or gDNA.

Clones were sequenced by immunoSEQ multiplex PCR, and TCRdb holds only the in-frame ones, with some missing. The data contain roughly 110,000 clones, roughly 80% of them singletons. The CDR3 extends over 15 amino acids. Per germline, CDR1 LGHDT and CDR2 YNNKEL (reference sequence). V was cut by 4 bases and J by 13 bases, with 22 bases left in between. Material for sequencing was peripheral blood. The source of this sequence is a human donor in a cohort sampled during active COVID-19. The chain employs TRBV3-1 (or the pseudogene TRBV3-2) and TRBJ2-2, with a weak D call TRBD2 (6 bases). This chain's CDR3 is CASSPKTSLVGSLFF. The CDR3, as DNA: TGTGCCAGCAGCCCGAAGACTAGTTTAGTCGGTTCGCTGTTTTTT.